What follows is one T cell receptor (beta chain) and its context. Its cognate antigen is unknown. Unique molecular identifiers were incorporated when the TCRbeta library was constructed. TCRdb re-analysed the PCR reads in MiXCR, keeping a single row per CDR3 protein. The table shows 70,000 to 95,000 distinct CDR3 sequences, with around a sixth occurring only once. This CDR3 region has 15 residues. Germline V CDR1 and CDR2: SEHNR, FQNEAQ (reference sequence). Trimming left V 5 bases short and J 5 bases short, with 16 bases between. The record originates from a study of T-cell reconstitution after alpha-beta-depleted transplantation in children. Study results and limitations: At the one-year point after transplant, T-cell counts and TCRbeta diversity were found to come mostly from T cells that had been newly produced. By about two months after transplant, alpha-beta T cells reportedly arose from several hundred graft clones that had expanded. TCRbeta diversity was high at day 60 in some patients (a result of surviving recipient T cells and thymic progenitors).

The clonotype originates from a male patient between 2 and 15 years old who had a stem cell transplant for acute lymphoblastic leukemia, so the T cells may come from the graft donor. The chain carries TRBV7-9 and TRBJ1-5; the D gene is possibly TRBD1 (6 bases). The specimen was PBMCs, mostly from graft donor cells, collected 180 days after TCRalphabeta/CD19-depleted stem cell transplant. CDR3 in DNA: TGTGCCAGCAGCATCACCGGGACAAATTATCAGCCCCAGCATTTT. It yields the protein CASSITGTNYQPQHF. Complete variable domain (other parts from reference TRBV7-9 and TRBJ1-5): DTGVSQNPRHKITKRGQNVTFRCDPISEHNRLYWYRQTLGQGPEFLTYFQNEAQLEKSRLLSDRFSAERPKGSFSTLEIQRTEQGDSAMYLCASSITGTNYQPQHFGDGTRLSIL.